This T cell receptor (beta chain) emerged from a study of OX40 agonist ivuxolimab in advanced cancers. Germline V CDR1 and CDR2: SGDLS, YYNGEE. V was shortened by 3 bases and J by 1 base, with 13 bases between the two germline ends. The CDR3 runs 16 residues. Assay used: immunoSEQ multiplex PCR; TCRdb lists only in-frame clones, some missing. Among fewer than 85,000 clones listed, approximately 86% were seen once. The specimen comprised CD4+ or CD8+ T cells sorted from blood, sampled in a trial of the OX40 agonist ivuxolimab. The J gene is TRBJ1-4, the V gene TRBV9; a possible D gene is TRBD1 (5 bases). The receptor was derived from an adult with an advanced solid tumor such as melanoma, head and neck, liver or kidney cancer. CDR3 sequence reads: CASSGGGTGTNEKLFF. DNA for the CDR3: TGTGCCAGCAGCGGGGGCGGGACGGGAACTAATGAAAAACTGTTTTTT.